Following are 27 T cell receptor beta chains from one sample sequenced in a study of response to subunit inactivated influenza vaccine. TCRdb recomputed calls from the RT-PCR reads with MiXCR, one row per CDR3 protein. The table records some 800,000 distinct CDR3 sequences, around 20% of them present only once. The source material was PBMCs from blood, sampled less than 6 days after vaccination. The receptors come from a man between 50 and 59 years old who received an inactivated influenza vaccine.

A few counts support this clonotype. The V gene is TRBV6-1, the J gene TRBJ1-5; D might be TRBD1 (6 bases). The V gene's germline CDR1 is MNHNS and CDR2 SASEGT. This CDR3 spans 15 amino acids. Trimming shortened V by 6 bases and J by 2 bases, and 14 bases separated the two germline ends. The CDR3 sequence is CASRRTADGNQPQHF. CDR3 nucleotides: TGTGCCAGCAGGAGGACAGCTGATGGCAATCAGCCCCAGCATTTT.

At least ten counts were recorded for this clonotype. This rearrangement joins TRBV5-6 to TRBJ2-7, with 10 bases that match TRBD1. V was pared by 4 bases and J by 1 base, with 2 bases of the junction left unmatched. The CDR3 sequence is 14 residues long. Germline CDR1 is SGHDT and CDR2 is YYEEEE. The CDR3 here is CASSEDRGSYEQYF. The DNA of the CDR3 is TGTGCCAGCAGCGAGGACAGGGGGTCCTACGAGCAGTACTTC.

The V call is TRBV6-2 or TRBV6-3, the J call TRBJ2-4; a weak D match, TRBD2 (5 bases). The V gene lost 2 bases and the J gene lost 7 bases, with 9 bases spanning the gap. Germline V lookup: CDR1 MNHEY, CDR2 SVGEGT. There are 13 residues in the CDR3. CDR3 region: CASSYREFNIQYF. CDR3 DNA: TGTGCCAGCAGTTACAGGGAGTTCAACATTCAGTACTTC.

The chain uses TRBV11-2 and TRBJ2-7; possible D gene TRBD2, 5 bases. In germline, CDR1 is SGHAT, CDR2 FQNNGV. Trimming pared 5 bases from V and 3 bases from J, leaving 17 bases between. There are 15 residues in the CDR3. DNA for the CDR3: TGTGCCAGCAGCCCGACCCTAGCATCACTCTACGAGCAGTACTTC. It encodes CASSPTLASLYEQYF.

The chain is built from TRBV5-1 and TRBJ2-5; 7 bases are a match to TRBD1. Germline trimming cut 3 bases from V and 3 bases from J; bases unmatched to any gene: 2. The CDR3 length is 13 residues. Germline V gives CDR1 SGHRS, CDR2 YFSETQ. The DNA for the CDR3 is TGCGCCAGCAGCTACCAGGGGGAAGAGACCCAGTACTTC. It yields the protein CASSYQGEETQYF. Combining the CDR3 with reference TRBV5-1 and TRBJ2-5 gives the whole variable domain KAGVTQTPRYLIKTRGQQVTLSCSPISGHRSVSWYQQTPGQGLQFLFEYFSETQRNKGNFPGRFSGRQFSNSRSEMNVSTLELGDSALYLCASSYQGEETQYFGPGTRLLVL.

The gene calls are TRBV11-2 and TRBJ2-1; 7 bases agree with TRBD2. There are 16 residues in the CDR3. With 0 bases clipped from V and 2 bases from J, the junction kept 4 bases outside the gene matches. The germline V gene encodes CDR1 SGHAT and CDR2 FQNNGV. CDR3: CASSLDAGVAYNEQFF. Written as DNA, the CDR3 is TGTGCCAGCAGCTTAGATGCGGGGGTCGCCTACAATGAGCAGTTCTTC.

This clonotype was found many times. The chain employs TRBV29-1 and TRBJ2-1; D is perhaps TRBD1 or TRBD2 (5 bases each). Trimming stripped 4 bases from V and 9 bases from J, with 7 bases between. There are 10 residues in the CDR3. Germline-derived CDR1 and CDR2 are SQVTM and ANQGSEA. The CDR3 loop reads CSVGGTEQFF. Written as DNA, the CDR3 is TGCAGCGTTGGGGGGACTGAGCAGTTCTTC.

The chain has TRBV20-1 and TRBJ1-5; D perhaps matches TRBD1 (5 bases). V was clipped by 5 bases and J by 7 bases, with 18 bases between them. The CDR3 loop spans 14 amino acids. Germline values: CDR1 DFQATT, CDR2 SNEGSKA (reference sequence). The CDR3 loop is CSALPSGGGQPQHF. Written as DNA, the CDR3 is TGCAGTGCTTTACCTTCTGGGGGGGGACAGCCCCAGCATTTT.

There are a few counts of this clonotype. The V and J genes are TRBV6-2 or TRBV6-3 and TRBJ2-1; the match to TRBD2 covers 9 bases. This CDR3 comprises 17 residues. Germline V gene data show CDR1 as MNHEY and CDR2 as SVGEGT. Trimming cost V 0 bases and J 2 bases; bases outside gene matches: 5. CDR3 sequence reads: CASSYSRRGGAYNEQFF. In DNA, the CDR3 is TGTGCCAGCAGTTACTCAAGGCGGGGGGGCGCCTACAATGAGCAGTTCTTC.

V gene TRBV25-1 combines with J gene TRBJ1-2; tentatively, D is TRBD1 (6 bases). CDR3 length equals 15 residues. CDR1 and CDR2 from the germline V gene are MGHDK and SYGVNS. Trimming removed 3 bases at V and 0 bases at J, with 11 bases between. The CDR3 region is CASSDRGSPNYGYTF. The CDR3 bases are TGTGCCAGCAGTGACAGGGGTTCCCCTAACTATGGCTACACCTTC.

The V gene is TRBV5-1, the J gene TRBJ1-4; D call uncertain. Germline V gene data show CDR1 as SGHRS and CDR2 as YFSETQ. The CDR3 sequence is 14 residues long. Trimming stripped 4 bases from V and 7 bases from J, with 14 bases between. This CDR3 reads CASSGGVPGEKLFF. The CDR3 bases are TGCGCCAGCAGCGGCGGGGTCCCTGGTGAAAAACTGTTTTTT.

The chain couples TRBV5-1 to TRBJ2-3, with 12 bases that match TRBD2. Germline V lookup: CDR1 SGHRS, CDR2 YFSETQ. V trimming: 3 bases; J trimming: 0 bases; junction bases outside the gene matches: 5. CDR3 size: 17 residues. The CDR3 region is CASSSYGTSGSTDTQYF. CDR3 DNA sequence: TGCGCCAGCAGCTCTTACGGGACTAGCGGGAGCACAGATACGCAGTATTTT.

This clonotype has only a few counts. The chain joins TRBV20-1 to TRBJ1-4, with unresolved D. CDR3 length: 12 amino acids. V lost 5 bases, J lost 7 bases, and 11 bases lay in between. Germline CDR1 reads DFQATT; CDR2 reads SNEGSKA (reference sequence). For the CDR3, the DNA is TGCAGTGCTGTAGGTTCTTCTGAAAAACTGTTTTTT. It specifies CSAVGSSEKLFF.

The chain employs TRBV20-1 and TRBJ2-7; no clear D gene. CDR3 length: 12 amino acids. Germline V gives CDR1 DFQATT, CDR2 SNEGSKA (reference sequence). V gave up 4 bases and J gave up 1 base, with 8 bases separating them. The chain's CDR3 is CSATGPSYEQYF. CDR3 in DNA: TGCAGTGCTACCGGGCCTTCCTACGAGCAGTACTTC.

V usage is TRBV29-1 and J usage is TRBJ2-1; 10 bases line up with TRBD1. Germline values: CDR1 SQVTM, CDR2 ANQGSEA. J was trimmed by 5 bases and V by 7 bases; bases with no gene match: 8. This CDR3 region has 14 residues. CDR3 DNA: TGCAGCGGGACGACAGGGGGCAGAAACAATGAGCAGTTCTTC. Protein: CSGTTGGRNNEQFF.

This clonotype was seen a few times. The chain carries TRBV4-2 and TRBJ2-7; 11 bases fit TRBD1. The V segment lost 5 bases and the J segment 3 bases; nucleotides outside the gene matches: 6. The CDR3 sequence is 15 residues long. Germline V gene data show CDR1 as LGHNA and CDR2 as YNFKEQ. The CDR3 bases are TGTGCCAGCAGCTTACAGGGACAGGGGGACTACGAGCAGTACTTC. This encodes CASSLQGQGDYEQYF.

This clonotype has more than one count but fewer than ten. CDR3 sequence: CASTMGVSLGVEQYF. The CDR3 nucleotides read TGTGCCAGCACCATGGGGGTGTCCTTGGGGGTCGAGCAGTACTTC. The chain recombines TRBV5-5 with TRBJ2-7; D could derive from TRBD1 or TRBD2 (5 bases each). Germline V gene data show CDR1 as SGHKS and CDR2 as YYEKEE (reference sequence). The V end lost 6 bases, the J end lost 6 bases, and 22 bases lay between the germline ends. The CDR3 totals 15 residues.

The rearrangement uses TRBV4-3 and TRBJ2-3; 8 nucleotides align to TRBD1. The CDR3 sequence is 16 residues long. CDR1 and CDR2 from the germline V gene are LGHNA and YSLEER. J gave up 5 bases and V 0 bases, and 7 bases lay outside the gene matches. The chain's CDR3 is CASSQELTGDLDTQYF. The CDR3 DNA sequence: TGCGCCAGCAGCCAAGAATTGACAGGGGACCTAGATACGCAGTATTTT.

The CDR3 loop is CASSQGGAGKSYGYTF. CDR3 coding DNA: TGCGCCAGCAGCCAAGGGGGGGCAGGAAAAAGCTATGGCTACACCTTC. The rearrangement links TRBV4-3 to TRBJ1-2; maybe TRBD1 (6 bases). V gave up 1 base and J gave up 4 bases, with 16 bases separating them. The CDR3 runs 16 residues. Germline V gene data show CDR1 as LGHNA and CDR2 as YSLEER.

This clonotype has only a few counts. Here the CDR3 reads CASSQILQGSKNIQYF. CDR3 DNA sequence: TGCGCCAGCAGCCAAATACTTCAGGGGAGCAAAAACATTCAGTACTTC. This chain links TRBV4-3 with TRBJ2-4; perhaps TRBD1 as D (6 bases). Germline CDR1 LGHNA, CDR2 YSLEER. The V and J ends lost 2 bases and 3 bases respectively, with 14 bases between them. The CDR3 length is 16 residues.

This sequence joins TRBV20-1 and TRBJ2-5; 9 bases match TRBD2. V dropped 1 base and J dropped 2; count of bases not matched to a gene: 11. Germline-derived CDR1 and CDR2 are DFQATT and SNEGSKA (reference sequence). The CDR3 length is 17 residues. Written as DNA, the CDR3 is TGCAGTGCTAGAGTGGCTAGCGGGACCTCCCTACAAGAGACCCAGTACTTC. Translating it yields CSARVASGTSLQETQYF.

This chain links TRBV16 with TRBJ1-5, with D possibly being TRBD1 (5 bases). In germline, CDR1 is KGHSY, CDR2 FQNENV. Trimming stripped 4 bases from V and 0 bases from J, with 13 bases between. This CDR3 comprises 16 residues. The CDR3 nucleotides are TGTGCCAGCAGCCCAGGGAGACACAATAGCAATCAGCCCCAGCATTTT. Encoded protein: CASSPGRHNSNQPQHF.

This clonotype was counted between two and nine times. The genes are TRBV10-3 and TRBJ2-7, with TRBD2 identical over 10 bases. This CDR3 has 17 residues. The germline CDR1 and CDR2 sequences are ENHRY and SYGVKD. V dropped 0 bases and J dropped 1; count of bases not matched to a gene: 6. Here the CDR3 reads CAISESKGLAASYEQYF. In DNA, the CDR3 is TGTGCCATCAGTGAGTCCAAAGGACTAGCGGCTTCCTACGAGCAGTACTTC.

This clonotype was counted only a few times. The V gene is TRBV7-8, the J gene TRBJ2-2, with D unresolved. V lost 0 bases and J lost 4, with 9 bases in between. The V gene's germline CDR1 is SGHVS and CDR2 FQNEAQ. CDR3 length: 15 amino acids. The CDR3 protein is CASSLAASPTGELFF. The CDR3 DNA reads TGTGCCAGCAGCTTAGCAGCGTCTCCCACCGGGGAGCTGTTTTTT.

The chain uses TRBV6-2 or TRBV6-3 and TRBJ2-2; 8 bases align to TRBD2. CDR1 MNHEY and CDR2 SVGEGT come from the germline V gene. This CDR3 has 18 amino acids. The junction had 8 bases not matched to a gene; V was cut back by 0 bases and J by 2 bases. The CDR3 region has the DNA TGTGCCAGCAGTTACTCGAGGTCTAGCGGGCTTAACACCGGGGAGCTGTTTTTT. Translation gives CASSYSRSSGLNTGELFF.

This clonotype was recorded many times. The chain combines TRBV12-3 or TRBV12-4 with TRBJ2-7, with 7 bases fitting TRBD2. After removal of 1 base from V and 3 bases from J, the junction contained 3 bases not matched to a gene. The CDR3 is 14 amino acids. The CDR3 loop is CASSLGTRDYEQYF. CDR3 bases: TGTGCCAGCAGTTTAGGGACTAGGGACTACGAGCAGTACTTC.

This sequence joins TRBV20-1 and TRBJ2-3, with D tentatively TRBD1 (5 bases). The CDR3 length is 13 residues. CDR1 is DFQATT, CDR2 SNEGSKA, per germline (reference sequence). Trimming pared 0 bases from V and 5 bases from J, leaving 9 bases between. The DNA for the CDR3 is TGCAGTGCTAGAGACAGGGCCAGAGATACGCAGTATTTT. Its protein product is CSARDRARDTQYF.